This note documents a single T cell receptor (beta chain) sequence. The antigen is unknown. The V gene end was trimmed by 3 bases and the J gene end by 5 bases; junction bases not matched to a gene: 7. This CDR3 contains 15 residues. Germline values: CDR1 SGDLS, CDR2 YYNGEE. These data come from a study of cytomegalovirus exposure and HLA in healthy donors. Background on the study: Around 80 million unique TCR sequences came from HLA-typed donors in an early release. Assignment to the Caucasian-associated ancestry cluster applied to 75% to 85% of the approximately 400 genotyped donors.

PCR used 60 Vbeta primers and 13 Jbeta primers. TCRdb's copy holds only in-frame clones and misses some; the assay was immunoSEQ multiplex PCR. The table lists 70,000 or so clones. The study's findings and limits: Further analysis was carried out later, and it showed several of the most significant clusters appearing linked to common viral pathogens. CMV antigen specificity was confirmed in vitro for three CMV-associated chains.

Sequenced: PBMCs. This clonotype was sampled from a man aged 35 to 55 in good health and CMV-seronegative. The chain joins TRBV9 to TRBJ2-7; 11 bases map to TRBD1. CDR3 region: CASSATGTGGDEQYF. The CDR3 DNA reads as TGTGCCAGCAGCGCCACCGGGACAGGGGGGGACGAGCAGTACTTC.